This T cell receptor beta chain was sequenced in a study of blood T cells in healthy people across ages (dated by TCRdb to the mid-2010s). For context, the study as a whole: In model experiments, template switching captured roughly one uniquely barcoded TCR beta cDNA molecule for every two T cells. Four age groups were formed from the donors: young (average approximately 17 years), middle-aged (just under 40), aged (62) and long-lived (about 75). To avoid experimental bias, donors of different ages were randomly spread across the sequencing lanes. For two donors (one aged 18 to 29 and one aged 80 or older), the study analyzed two additional independent replicas of 1 million unique cDNA reads from the same blood draw. Age-related changes in TCR beta repertoire diversity were measured in the study by deep sequencing normalized with unique cDNA molecular identifiers. Here is what the overall study found, with its caveats: Observed TCR beta diversity correlated strongly with the percentage of naive T cells measured by flow cytometry. Compared with the aged group, the long-lived group had more naive CD4+ T cells, fewer expanded clones and increased TCR diversity, a pattern suggesting age selection. Estimates of total diversity based on one million sequenced T cells were considered lower bounds and underestimates. As age increased, observed TCR beta diversity per million T cells dropped in a roughly linear way, and a significant reduction was already evident by age roughly 36. Since profiling was done on bulk unsorted PBMCs, naive and antigen-experienced compartments could not be conclusively compared. Donor CMV infection status was unknown, potentially confounding age-related changes in expanded clonotypes.

This clonotype was seen a few times. The target of this receptor is not known. Base qualities are not at hand, and no much larger clone is one base apart. V loses 10 bases of germline sequence and J loses 3 bases, and the interval between the two ends is 18 bases. Via the germline V gene, CDR1 is MNHNS and CDR2 SASEGT. Reading from cysteine to phenylalanine, the CDR3 counts 14 amino acids. Solely the CDR3 DNA is kept, with 42 bases framed from the first base. The library was prepared using 5' RACE. The data were produced on an Illumina HiSeq 2500. A second PCR of about 6 to 11 cycles was run with a J-beta primer mix and a sample-barcoded 5' primer. A unique molecular identifier was introduced onto each TCR beta cDNA molecule by a template-switch 5' adaptor carrying 12 random nucleotides. Each sample yielded at least 2.5 million CDR3-containing paired-end reads. The Mint cDNA synthesis kit, primed by a TRBC-specific oligonucleotide, was used to synthesize first-strand cDNA from all RNA. After uracil-DNA glycosylase treatment, a first 18-cycle PCR used universal primers M1SS and BC2_uni_R on all cDNA. On the study's bioinformatics: Normalization of each sample was performed by random selection of 1 million high-quality reads, each carrying a distinct molecular identifier. Instead of being binned into consensus sequences, reads with shared molecular identifiers were discarded. MiTCR, with a Q25 quality threshold and the strictest error-elimination algorithm, was used for CDR3 identification, clonotype clustering and error correction. Lower-bound total TCR beta diversity was estimated with a nonparametric unseen species model using Euler transformation. TCRdb reran the public reads through fastp at Q25 and MiXCR, keeping productive beta chains. Rows are combined by CDR3 protein, so each entry shows the most common genes and DNA. In this record, the V and J calls reflect TCRdb's handling and not the investigators' own analysis. For this sample there are 1.5 million to 2 million distinct CDR3 sequences; 30% to 35% appear just once. The biggest ten clones account for roughly 12% of the sample.

Systemically healthy Caucasian individuals from Russia, 35 to 50 in total and aged roughly 6 to 100 years, were included as donors. Each donor gave ten milliliters of peripheral blood, collected into EDTA-treated Vacutainer tubes. Ficoll-Paque density-gradient centrifugation was used to isolate PBMCs, with at least 6.5 million per sample. Total RNA, at least 6 micrograms per sample, was extracted from PBMCs with Trizol reagent. For every donor, an aliquot of PBMCs went through flow cytometry to measure the percentages of naive CD45RAhigh/CD27high T cells. This chain joins TRBV6-1 to TRBJ1-2; there is no confident call for the D gene. The clonotype comes from a woman aged 25 to 39 in good health. Material for sequencing was blood. The nucleotide sequence reads TGTGCCACCCACCGAGTTCTCAGTGACTATGGCTACACCTTC. The resulting protein is CATHRVLSDYGYTF.